These 15 T cell receptor beta chains were all obtained from the same sample, sequenced in a study of cytomegalovirus exposure and HLA in healthy donors. Primers: 60 Vbeta forward and 13 Jbeta reverse. The protocol was immunoSEQ multiplex PCR, while the TCRdb copy is restricted to in-frame clones and leaves out a portion. The table shows about 190,000 clones, with over 70% occurring only once. The sequenced sample consisted of PBMCs. The receptor set was obtained from a woman aged 18-35 years in good health and CMV-seronegative.

The chain uses TRBV10-1 and TRBJ1-1, with D perhaps matching TRBD1 (5 bases). Trimming cost V 4 bases and J 5 bases, with 11 bases left between them. Per germline, CDR1 WNHNN and CDR2 SYGVQD (reference sequence). The CDR3 extends over 13 amino acids. CDR3 nucleotide sequence: TGCGCCAGCAGTGGCCCAGGGAATACTGAAGCTTTCTTT. The encoded protein is CASSGPGNTEAFF.

The chain couples TRBV9 to TRBJ2-7; 8 nucleotides agree with TRBD2. V shed 0 bases, J shed 0 bases, and the junction held 2 bases outside the gene matches. The CDR3 runs to 15 residues. Germline values: CDR1 SGDLS, CDR2 YYNGEE. This CDR3 is CASSVGRGASYEQYF. For the CDR3, the DNA is TGTGCCAGCAGCGTAGGGCGGGGGGCCTCCTACGAGCAGTACTTC.

The V call is TRBV6-5, the J call TRBJ1-4; no definite D call. Trimming shortened V by 0 bases and J by 7 bases, and 9 bases separated the two germline ends. The CDR3 is 14 amino acids. Per germline, CDR1 MNHEY and CDR2 SVGAGI. The chain's CDR3 is CASSYSGSSEKLFF. CDR3 DNA: TGTGCCAGCAGTTACTCGGGCAGTTCTGAAAAACTGTTTTTT.

The chain recombines TRBV5-4 with TRBJ2-7, with D perhaps TRBD2 (5 bases). The germline V gene encodes CDR1 SGHNT and CDR2 YYREEE (reference sequence). The ends were cut back, 4 bases at V and 7 bases at J, with 18 bases in the middle. This CDR3 comprises 14 residues. The CDR3, as DNA: TGTGCCAGCAGCCCCCTCGTTCGGGGTGGGGAGCAGTACTTC. Residues: CASSPLVRGGEQYF.

The chain links TRBV19 to TRBJ1-1, with D unresolved. CDR3 size: 17 residues. The germline CDR1 and CDR2 sequences are LNHDA and SQIVND (reference sequence). V lost 7 bases and J 5 bases, leaving 26 bases between the germline ends. The CDR3 DNA sequence: TGTGCCAGTAAAGGAGGGAGGGCAGGCGGGGAAGGTACTGAAGCTTTCTTT. It specifies CASKGGRAGGEGTEAFF. Variable domain in full (rest from reference TRBV19 and TRBJ1-1): DGGITQSPKYLFRKEGQNVTLSCEQNLNHDAMYWYRQDPGQGLRLIYYSQIVNDFQKGDIAEGYSVSREKKESFPLTVTSAQKNPTAFYLCASKGGRAGGEGTEAFFGQGTRLTVV.

CDR3 DNA sequence: TGTGCCAGCAGTGAATCCGCAGAGAACACTGAAGCTTTCTTT. This translates into CASSESAENTEAFF. This chain joins TRBV6-1 and TRBJ1-1; the D is unclear. The CDR3 is made up of 14 amino acids. V was clipped by 2 bases and J by 1 base, with 8 bases between them. Germline CDR1 MNHNS, CDR2 SASEGT.

About this clone: A junction boundary mismatches the germline segment, possibly from a read error. The chain is built from TRBV7-9 and TRBJ2-2, with 7 nucleotides matching TRBD2. CDR3 length: 17 amino acids. Per the germline V gene, CDR1 is SEHNR and CDR2 is FQNEAQ (reference sequence). The chain's CDR3 is CSSSLKSGGLNTGELFF. The DNA of the CDR3 is TGTTCCAGCAGCTTAAAATCCGGGGGGTTGAACACCGGGGAGCTGTTTTTT.

The gene calls are TRBV6-1 and TRBJ2-7, with 8 bases aligning to TRBD2. With V trimmed by 3 bases and J by 0 bases, 7 bases remained unmatched. CDR1 is MNHNS, CDR2 SASEGT, per germline. This CDR3 is 16 amino acids long. CDR3 coding DNA: TGTGCCAGCAGTGATTATAGCGGGGCCTTCTCCTACGAGCAGTACTTC. Translation gives CASSDYSGAFSYEQYF.

This clone was seen a handful of times. The chain combines TRBV7-2 with TRBJ2-3, with D unclear. Per the germline V gene, CDR1 is SGHTA and CDR2 is FQGNSA. The CDR3 is 13 amino acids. V lost 5 bases and J 7 bases, leaving 13 bases between the germline ends. The CDR3 DNA reads as TGTGCCAGCAGCCGGTCTTTTGCGAATACGCAGTATTTT. Translation: CASSRSFANTQYF.

This sequence joins TRBV5-6 and TRBJ2-5; a weak D match, TRBD1 (6 bases). The V end lost 4 bases, the J end lost 1 base, and 11 bases lay between the germline ends. CDR3 length: 14 amino acids. Germline CDR1 and CDR2: SGHDT and YYEEEE. Written as DNA, the CDR3 is TGTGCCAGCAGCGGGTTGGACAGCCAAGAGACCCAGTACTTC. Its translation: CASSGLDSQETQYF.

The rearrangement joins TRBV7-9 to TRBJ1-2, with D possibly matching TRBD1 (6 bases). Trimming cost V 1 base and J 6 bases, with 12 bases left between them. This CDR3 region has 14 residues. The germline V gene encodes CDR1 SEHNR and CDR2 FQNEAQ (reference sequence). In DNA form, the CDR3 reads TGTGCCAGCAGCTTAGAATCCAGGGGAAATGGCTACACCTTC. It encodes CASSLESRGNGYTF.

The chain couples TRBV7-2 to TRBJ2-7, with no clear D. Trimming took off 0 bases at V and 7 bases at J, with 16 bases between the two ends. The length of the CDR3 is 15 residues. Germline CDR1 SGHTA, CDR2 FQGNSA. CDR3 nucleotides: TGTGCCAGCAGCTTAGCGTTGCGGAGCCCTAATGAGCAGTACTTC. Its protein is CASSLALRSPNEQYF.

This clone was picked up one time. The genes are TRBV4-1 and TRBJ1-2, with 9 bases aligning to TRBD1. The CDR3 consists of 15 residues. Losses at the gene ends were 3 bases for V and 0 bases for J; bases not matched to a gene: 2. CDR1 MGHRA and CDR2 YSYEKL come from the germline V gene. The CDR3 protein is CASSQGTGTNYGYTF. The CDR3 nucleotides read TGCGCCAGCAGCCAGGGGACAGGGACTAACTATGGCTACACCTTC.

The chain uses TRBV18 and TRBJ1-4; D not certain. Trimming took off 1 base at V and 7 bases at J, with 16 bases between the two ends. This CDR3 is 16 amino acids long. Per the germline V gene, CDR1 is KGHSH and CDR2 is LQKENI. In DNA, the CDR3 is TGTGCCAGCTCACCACTTGGAGCCGAGGGAAGTGAAAAACTGTTTTTT. Translating it yields CASSPLGAEGSEKLFF.

The chain combines TRBV25-1 with TRBJ2-1; the D is unclear. V lost 1 base and J 2 bases, leaving 9 bases between the germline ends. This CDR3 region has 15 residues. Germline V lookup: CDR1 MGHDK, CDR2 SYGVNS. This CDR3 is CASSESAITYNEQFF. CDR3 DNA sequence: TGTGCCAGCAGTGAATCCGCGATCACCTACAATGAGCAGTTCTTC.